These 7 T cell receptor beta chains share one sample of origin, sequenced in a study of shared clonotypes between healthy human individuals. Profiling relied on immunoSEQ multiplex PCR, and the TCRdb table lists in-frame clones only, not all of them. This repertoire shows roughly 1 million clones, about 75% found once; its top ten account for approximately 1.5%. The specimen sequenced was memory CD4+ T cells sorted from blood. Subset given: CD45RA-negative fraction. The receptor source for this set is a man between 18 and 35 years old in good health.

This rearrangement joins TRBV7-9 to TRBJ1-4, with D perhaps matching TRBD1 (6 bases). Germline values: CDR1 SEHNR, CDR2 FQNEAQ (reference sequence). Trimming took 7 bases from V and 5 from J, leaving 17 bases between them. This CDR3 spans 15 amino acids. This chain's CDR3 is CASTPRGAWNEKLFF. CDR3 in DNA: TGTGCCAGCACCCCCCGGGGGGCTTGGAATGAAAAACTGTTTTTT.

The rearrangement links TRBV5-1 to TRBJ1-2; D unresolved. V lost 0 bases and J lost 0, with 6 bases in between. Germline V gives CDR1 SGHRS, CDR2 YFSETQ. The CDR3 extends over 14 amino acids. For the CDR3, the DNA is TGCGCCAGCAGCTTGGATGGGGCTAACTATGGCTACACCTTC. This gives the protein CASSLDGANYGYTF.

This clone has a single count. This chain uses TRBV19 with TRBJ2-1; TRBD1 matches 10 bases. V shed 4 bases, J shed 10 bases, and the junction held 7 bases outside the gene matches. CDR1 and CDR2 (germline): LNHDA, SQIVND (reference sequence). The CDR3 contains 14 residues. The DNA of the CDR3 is TGTGCCAGTAGTACCCCCGGGACAGGGGAAGAGCAGTTCTTC. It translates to CASSTPGTGEEQFF.

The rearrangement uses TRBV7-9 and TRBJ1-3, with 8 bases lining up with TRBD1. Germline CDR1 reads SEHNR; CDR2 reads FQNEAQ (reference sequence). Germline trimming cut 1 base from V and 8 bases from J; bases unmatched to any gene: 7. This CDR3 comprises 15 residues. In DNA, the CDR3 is TGTGCCAGCAGCTTAGTAGAGGGACAGGAGGACACCATATATTTT. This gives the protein CASSLVEGQEDTIYF.

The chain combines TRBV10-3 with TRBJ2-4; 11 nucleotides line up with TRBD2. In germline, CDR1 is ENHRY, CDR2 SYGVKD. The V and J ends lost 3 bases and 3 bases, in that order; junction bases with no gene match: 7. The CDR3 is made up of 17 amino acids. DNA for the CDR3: TGTGCCATCAGTGACAGTGGGCTAGCGGGGGGCAAAAACATTCAGTACTTC. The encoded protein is CAISDSGLAGGKNIQYF.

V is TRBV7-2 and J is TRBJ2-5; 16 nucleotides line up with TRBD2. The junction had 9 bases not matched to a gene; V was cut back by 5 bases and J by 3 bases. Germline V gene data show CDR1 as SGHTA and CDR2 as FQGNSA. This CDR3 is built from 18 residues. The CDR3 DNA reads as TGTGCCAGCAGCCCGTTACGGGGGACTAGCGGGAGGGAAGAGACCCAGTACTTC. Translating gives CASSPLRGTSGREETQYF.

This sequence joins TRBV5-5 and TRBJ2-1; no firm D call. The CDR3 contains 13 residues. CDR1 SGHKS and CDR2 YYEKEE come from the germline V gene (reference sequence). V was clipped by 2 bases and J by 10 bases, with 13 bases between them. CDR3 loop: CASSFTQRGEQFF. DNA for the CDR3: TGTGCCAGCAGCTTCACTCAACGTGGCGAGCAGTTCTTC.